This TCR beta chain is drawn from a study of early T cells in non-severe SARS-CoV-2 infection. Study-level background: The study sequenced bulk RNA from unsorted whole blood, with chains unpaired.

Trimming stripped 1 base from V and 1 base from J, with 14 bases between. Germline assignment: CDR1 SGHTA and CDR2 FQGNSA. The CDR3 runs 16 residues. TCRdb fed the 5' RACE reads into MiXCR, producing one record per CDR3 protein. Of fewer than 85,000 distinct CDR3 sequences detected, roughly an eighth appear once; the ten largest clones hold 1.3%. The study, taken as a whole, reports: Matching results from VDJdb favored anti-spike CD8 responses, leaving private and CD4 specificities undetected.

This clonotype appeared many times. The antigen remains undetermined. The V gene is TRBV7-2, the J gene TRBJ2-7; D is unclear. The clonotype comes from an adult who was a healthcare worker with PCR-confirmed SARS-CoV-2 infection or an uninfected control (not recorded which). Sequencing was carried out using whole blood. This CDR3 reads CASSLGSLLGSYEQYF. For the CDR3, the DNA is TGTGCCAGCAGCTTAGGGTCCCTGCTTGGGTCCTACGAGCAGTACTTC.